Each of the 21 T cell receptor beta chains below was sequenced from the same sample in a study of response to subunit inactivated influenza vaccine. TCRdb redid the calling of the RT-PCR reads with MiXCR, one entry per CDR3 protein. This table has about 500,000 distinct CDR3 sequences, approximately 7.7% appearing once. Here the sequenced sample was PBMCs from blood, taken less than 30 months after vaccination. These receptors all stem from a man in his fifties or sixties who received an inactivated influenza vaccine.

This chain links TRBV5-1 with TRBJ2-1; either TRBD1 or TRBD2 may supply D (5 bases each). This CDR3 region has 14 residues. Germline-derived CDR1 and CDR2 are SGHRS and YFSETQ. Trimming shortened V by 3 bases and J by 6 bases, and 13 bases separated the two germline ends. The CDR3, as DNA: TGCGCCAGCAGCTATGGCCCAGGGAGCAATGAGCAGTTCTTC. This sequence encodes CASSYGPGSNEQFF.

A note on this clonotype: A much larger clone lies one base from this, so it may be a read error. V is TRBV5-1 and J is TRBJ2-3; D may be TRBD2 (5 bases). This CDR3 spans 15 amino acids. Looked up from germline, CDR1 is SGHRS and CDR2 is YFSETQ. The CDR3 nucleotides read TGCGCCGGCAGCTTGGCTCTTTCGGGGACAGATACGCAGTATTTT. This codes for CAGSLALSGTDTQYF.

This clonotype was seen at least ten times. The chain recombines TRBV12-3 or TRBV12-4 with TRBJ2-1; no reliable D call. Deletions cut 3 bases from V and 11 bases from J, with 8 bases between. CDR3 length: 11 residues. CDR3 in DNA: TGTGCCAGCAGTTTTTTGGAGCAGCAGTTCTTC. Its protein product is CASSFLEQQFF.

Ten or more counts support this clonotype. The gene calls are TRBV20-1 and TRBJ2-7, with TRBD2 matching over 7 bases. V lost 0 bases and J lost 3; bases outside the gene matches: 5. Germline loops: CDR1 DFQATT, CDR2 SNEGSKA (reference sequence). This CDR3 contains 14 residues. CDR3 region: CSARDSGEGYEQYF. DNA for the CDR3: TGCAGTGCTAGAGATAGTGGGGAGGGCTACGAGCAGTACTTC.

As concerns this clonotype: The germline gene is not matched at one end of the junction; a read error may be the cause. The genes are TRBV7-2 and TRBJ2-3; 10 bases are shared with TRBD2. This CDR3 is 16 amino acids long. Per the germline V gene, CDR1 is SGHTA and CDR2 is FQGNSA. CDR3 DNA sequence: TGTGCCGGCAGCGTTACTAGCGGGATTGGCACAGATACGCAGTATTTT. Translation: CAGSVTSGIGTDTQYF.

This chain links TRBV7-9 with TRBJ2-7; TRBD1 might be the D (5 bases). Germline V gene lookup returns CDR1 SEHNR and CDR2 FQNEAQ (reference sequence). The CDR3 runs 13 residues. V was clipped by 3 bases and J by 5 bases, with 11 bases between them. This chain's CDR3 is CASSFIQGDEQYF. In DNA form, the CDR3 reads TGTGCCAGCAGCTTTATCCAGGGTGACGAGCAGTACTTC.

This clonotype turned up a few times. The chain combines TRBV27 with TRBJ2-2; D remains ambiguous. V shed 7 bases and J shed 7 bases, with 7 bases lying between them. In germline, CDR1 is MNHEY, CDR2 SMNVEV (reference sequence). The CDR3 is made up of 11 amino acids. This CDR3 reads CASTRGGELFF. The CDR3 bases are TGTGCCAGCACCCGTGGCGGGGAGCTGTTTTTT.

This clonotype occurred many times. The chain is built from TRBV20-1 and TRBJ2-1; no reliable D call. V lost 3 bases to trimming and J lost 3 bases, with 12 bases between them. This CDR3 is built from 14 residues. CDR1 is DFQATT, CDR2 SNEGSKA, per germline (reference sequence). CDR3 loop: CSASNGPFYNEQFF. For the CDR3, the DNA is TGCAGTGCTAGCAACGGGCCCTTCTACAATGAGCAGTTCTTC.

This clonotype was seen a handful of times. The CDR3 is CASSLAETGVRNTGELFF. CDR3 coding DNA: TGTGCCAGCAGCTTAGCCGAGACAGGGGTTAGGAACACCGGGGAGCTGTTTTTT. The chain recombines TRBV7-8 with TRBJ2-2; 8 bases map to TRBD1. The CDR3 runs 18 residues. CDR1 is SGHVS and CDR2 is FQNEAQ in the germline V gene. Trimming at V came to 0 bases and at J to 1 base, leaving 7 bases not matched to a gene.

The J gene is TRBJ1-2, the V gene TRBV4-2; D may be TRBD1 (6 bases). The CDR3 runs to 14 residues. V was trimmed by 4 bases and J by 7 bases, leaving 16 bases between them. Germline V CDR1 and CDR2: LGHNA, YNFKEQ. The CDR3 loop reads CASSPPGPGAGYTF. The CDR3 DNA reads TGTGCCAGCAGCCCCCCCGGGCCGGGGGCTGGCTACACCTTC.

On this clonotype: This could be a read error, since a much larger clone is one nucleotide away. The chain combines TRBV20-1 with TRBJ2-7, with D possibly being TRBD1 (6 bases). CDR1 DFQATT and CDR2 SNEGSKA come from the germline V gene (reference sequence). The CDR3 sequence is 13 residues long. The germline V and J ends were trimmed by 3 bases and 4 bases, with 13 bases remaining between them. The CDR3: CSASRTEKYEQYF. The DNA of the CDR3 is TGCAGTGCTAGCCGGACAGAGAAATACGAGCAGTACTTC.

This clonotype was seen at least ten times. The rearrangement joins TRBV15 to TRBJ2-3; D is unclear. With 4 bases removed from V and 2 bases from J, the gap between germline ends came to 4 bases. This CDR3 has 12 residues. Germline lookup yields CDR1 LNHNV and CDR2 YYDKDF (reference sequence). DNA for the CDR3: TGTGCCACCAGCACAAACACAGATACGCAGTATTTT. Residues: CATSTNTDTQYF.

This clonotype was detected many times. The chain has TRBV10-3 and TRBJ2-3, with D possibly being TRBD2 (6 bases). V lost 5 bases to trimming and J lost 9 bases, with 12 bases between them. This CDR3 is 12 amino acids long. Per the germline V gene, CDR1 is ENHRY and CDR2 is SYGVKD. The CDR3 nucleotides read TGTGCCATCAGTATTGAGACTAGAACGCAGTATTTT. It specifies CAISIETRTQYF.

This clonotype was found a few times. This chain links TRBV11-2 with TRBJ2-1; weak D call: TRBD2 (5 bases). CDR1 and CDR2 from the germline V gene are SGHAT and FQNNGV. Trimming left V 5 bases short and J 4 bases short, with 21 bases between. The CDR3 totals 17 residues. CDR3 region: CASSPSRAGLLYNEQFF. DNA of the CDR3: TGTGCCAGCAGCCCTTCTAGGGCTGGACTGCTTTACAATGAGCAGTTCTTC.

The chain recombines TRBV19 with TRBJ2-4; TRBD1 matches at 10 bases. V was pared by 5 bases and J by 7 bases, with 8 bases of the junction left unmatched. The germline V gene encodes CDR1 LNHDA and CDR2 SQIVND (reference sequence). This CDR3 is built from 15 residues. The CDR3 protein is CASSFWGQGINIQYF. The DNA of the CDR3 is TGTGCCAGTAGTTTTTGGGGACAGGGGATTAACATTCAGTACTTC.

The rearrangement joins TRBV10-2 to TRBJ2-3; perhaps D is TRBD1 or TRBD2 (6 bases each). V dropped 6 bases and J dropped 3 bases, with 16 bases sitting between them. The CDR3 is made up of 15 amino acids. The V gene's germline CDR1 is WSHSY and CDR2 SAAADI. The CDR3 bases are TGCGCCAGCAGAAGGGGGGTAGCAGGAACAGATACGCAGTATTTT. Its translation is CASRRGVAGTDTQYF.

This clonotype has a handful of counts. The chain uses TRBV5-1 and TRBJ2-7; TRBD2 matches at 10 bases. Trimming cost V 2 bases and J 6 bases; bases outside gene matches: 5. The CDR3 covers 14 residues. Germline V gene data show CDR1 as SGHRS and CDR2 as YFSETQ. The DNA for the CDR3 is TGCGCCAGCAGCTTAGCGGGAGGGTTGAGCGAGCAGTACTTC. The encoded protein is CASSLAGGLSEQYF.

This clonotype was found many times. The chain uses TRBV25-1 and TRBJ2-7, with D possibly called TRBD1 or TRBD2 (6 bases each). V lost 5 bases, J lost 0 bases, and 14 bases lay in between. The CDR3 covers 15 residues. Looked up from germline, CDR1 is MGHDK and CDR2 is SYGVNS. CDR3 DNA: TGTGCCAGCAGTTCCTCGGGGGCTAGCTCCTACGAGCAGTACTTC. Translation gives CASSSSGASSYEQYF.

The genes are TRBV6-2 or TRBV6-3 and TRBJ2-5; D possibly corresponds to TRBD2 (6 bases). The CDR3 has 14 residues. The germline CDR1 and CDR2 sequences are MNHEY and SVGEGT. V was pared by 5 bases and J by 3 bases, with 13 bases between. The CDR3 DNA reads TGTGCCAGCAGTGCAGGCGGGGAGAAAGAGACCCAGTACTTC. It translates to CASSAGGEKETQYF.

This clonotype appeared a few times. The chain has TRBV7-9 and TRBJ2-1; D is possibly TRBD1 (6 bases). The germline V and J ends were trimmed by 4 bases and 10 bases, with 11 bases remaining between them. CDR3 length equals 12 residues. Germline V CDR1 and CDR2: SEHNR, FQNEAQ (reference sequence). The CDR3 region is CASSYREGEQFF. CDR3 bases: TGTGCCAGCAGCTACAGGGAAGGCGAGCAGTTCTTC.

Only a few counts were recorded for this clonotype. The genes are TRBV27 and TRBJ2-7; D gene unclear. Germline V gene lookup returns CDR1 MNHEY and CDR2 SMNVEV (reference sequence). V lost 6 bases to trimming and J lost 2 bases, with 17 bases between them. The CDR3 sequence is 15 residues long. The CDR3 reads CASSPDSAVPYEQYF. As DNA, the CDR3 is TGTGCCAGCAGCCCCGATTCGGCCGTCCCCTACGAGCAGTACTTC.